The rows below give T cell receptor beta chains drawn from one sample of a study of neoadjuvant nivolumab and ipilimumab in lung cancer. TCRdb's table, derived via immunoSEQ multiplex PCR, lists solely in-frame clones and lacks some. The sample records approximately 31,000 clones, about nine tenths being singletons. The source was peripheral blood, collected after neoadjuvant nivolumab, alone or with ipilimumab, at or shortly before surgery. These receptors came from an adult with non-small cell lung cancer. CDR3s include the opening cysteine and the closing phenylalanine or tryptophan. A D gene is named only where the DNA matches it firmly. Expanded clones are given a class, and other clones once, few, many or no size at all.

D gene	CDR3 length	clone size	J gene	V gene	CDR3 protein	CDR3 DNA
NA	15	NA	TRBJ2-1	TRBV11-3	CASSLGRGTYNEQFF	TGTGCCAGCAGCTTGGGGCGGGGCACCTACAATGAGCAGTTCTTC
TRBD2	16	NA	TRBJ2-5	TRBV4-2	CASSLGLAGGPETQYF	TGTGCCAGCAGCTTGGGACTAGCGGGGGGGCCAGAGACCCAGTACTTC
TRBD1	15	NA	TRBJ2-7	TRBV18	CASSPPPGGTVEQYF	TGTGCCAGCTCACCACCGCCAGGGGGCACGGTCGAGCAGTACTTC
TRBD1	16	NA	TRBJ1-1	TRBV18	CASSPRGGGMNTEAFF	TGTGCCAGCTCACCCCGGGGAGGGGGCATGAACACTGAAGCTTTCTTT
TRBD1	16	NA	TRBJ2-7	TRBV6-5	CASSYPRQGVNYEQYF	TGTGCCAGCAGTTACCCCCGACAGGGGGTGAACTACGAGCAGTACTTC
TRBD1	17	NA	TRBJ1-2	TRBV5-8	CASSHRDRVSVNYGYTF	TGTGCCAGCAGTCACCGGGACAGGGTTTCCGTCAACTATGGCTACACCTTC
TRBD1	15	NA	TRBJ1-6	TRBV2	CASSPGTGYNSPLHF	TGTGCCAGCAGCCCCGGGACAGGGTATAATTCACCCCTCCACTTT
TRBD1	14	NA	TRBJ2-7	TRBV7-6	CASSLESGGGEQYF	TGTGCCAGCAGCTTAGAGTCAGGGGGCGGCGAGCAGTACTTC
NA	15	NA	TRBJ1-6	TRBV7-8	CASSLAPQTYSPLHF	TGTGCCAGCAGCTTAGCGCCACAGACCTATTCACCCCTCCACTTT
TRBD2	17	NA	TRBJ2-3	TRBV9	CASSPLLTSGGTDTQYF	TGTGCCAGCAGCCCCCTCTTGACTAGCGGGGGGACAGATACGCAGTATTTT
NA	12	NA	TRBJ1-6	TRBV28	CASSLKNSPLHF	TGTGCCAGCAGTTTAAAAAATTCACCCCTCCACTTT
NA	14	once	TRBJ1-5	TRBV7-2	CASSFAGFNQPQHF	TGTGCCAGCAGCTTTGCAGGGTTCAATCAGCCCCAGCATTTT
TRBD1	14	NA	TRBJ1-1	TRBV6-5	CASRKIQGTPEAFF	TGTGCCAGCAGGAAAATACAGGGGACACCTGAAGCTTTCTTT
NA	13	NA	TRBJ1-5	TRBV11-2	CASSLDREGPQHF	TGTGCCAGCAGCTTAGACAGGGAGGGGCCCCAGCATTTT
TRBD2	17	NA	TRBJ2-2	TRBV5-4	CASSLASGGGPVGELFF	TGTGCCAGCAGCTTGGCGTCGGGCGGGGGGCCGGTCGGGGAGCTGTTTTTT
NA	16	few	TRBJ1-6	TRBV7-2	CASSPVGGSDNSPLHF	TGTGCCAGCAGTCCAGTAGGGGGATCAGATAATTCACCCCTCCACTTT
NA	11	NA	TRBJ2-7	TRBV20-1	CSAETSYEQYF	TGCAGTGCTGAGACCTCCTACGAGCAGTACTTC
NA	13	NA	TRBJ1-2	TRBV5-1	CASSPGGSYGYTF	TGCGCCAGCAGCCCTGGAGGTTCCTATGGCTACACCTTC
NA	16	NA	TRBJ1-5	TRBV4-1	CASSQGGLTFNQPQHF	TGCGCCAGCAGCCAAGGGGGGCTCACCTTCAATCAGCCCCAGCATTTT
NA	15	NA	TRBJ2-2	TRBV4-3	CASRRSPGSTGELFF	TGCGCCAGCAGGCGGTCGCCCGGGAGCACCGGGGAGCTGTTTTTT
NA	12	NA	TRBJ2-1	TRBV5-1	CASRHGTSEQFF	TGCGCCAGCAGACACGGGACGTCGGAGCAGTTCTTC
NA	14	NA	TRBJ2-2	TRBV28	CASSGGHVTGELFF	TGTGCCAGCAGTGGGGGCCACGTCACCGGGGAGCTGTTTTTT
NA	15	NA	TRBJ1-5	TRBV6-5	CASSSTGYSNQPQHF	TGTGCCAGCAGTTCGACAGGTTATAGCAATCAGCCCCAGCATTTT
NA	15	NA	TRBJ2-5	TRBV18	CASSHGAREQETQYF	TGTGCCAGCTCCCACGGGGCAAGGGAACAAGAGACCCAGTACTTC
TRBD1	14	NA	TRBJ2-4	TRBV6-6	CASSPRDRGNIQYF	TGTGCCAGCAGTCCCCGGGACAGAGGAAACATTCAGTACTTC
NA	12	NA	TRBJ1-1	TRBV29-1	CSGGARGTEAFF	TGCAGCGGGGGGGCTAGGGGCACTGAAGCTTTCTTT
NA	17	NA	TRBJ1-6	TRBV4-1	CASSQGVARASYSPLHF	TGCGCCAGCAGCCAAGGGGTTGCCAGGGCTTCTTATTCACCCCTCCACTTT
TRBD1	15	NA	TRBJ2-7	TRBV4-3	CASSQEPDRAYEQYF	TGCGCCAGCAGCCAAGAGCCGGACAGGGCATACGAGCAGTACTTC
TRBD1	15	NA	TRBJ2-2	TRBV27	CASSLLGQITGELFF	TGTGCCAGCAGTTTATTGGGACAGATCACCGGGGAGCTGTTTTTT
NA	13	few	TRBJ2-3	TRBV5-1	CASSLLVADTQYF	TGCGCCAGCAGCTTACTAGTAGCAGATACGCAGTATTTT
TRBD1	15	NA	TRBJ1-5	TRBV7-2	CASSGDRGNNQPQHF	TGTGCCAGCAGTGGGGACAGGGGTAACAATCAGCCCCAGCATTTT
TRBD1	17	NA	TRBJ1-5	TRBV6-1	CASSVNLQGQSNQPQHF	TGTGCCAGCAGTGTAAATTTACAGGGGCAAAGCAATCAGCCCCAGCATTTT
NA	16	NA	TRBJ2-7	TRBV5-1	CASSLEGGPGSYEQYF	TGCGCCAGCAGCTTGGAAGGCGGACCCGGGTCCTACGAGCAGTACTTC
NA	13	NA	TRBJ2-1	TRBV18	CASSPHYDNEQFF	TGTGCCAGCTCACCGCACTACGACAATGAGCAGTTCTTC
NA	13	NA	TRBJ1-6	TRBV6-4	CASRMGVNSPLHF	TGTGCCAGCCGCATGGGGGTTAATTCACCCCTCCACTTT
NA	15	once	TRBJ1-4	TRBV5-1	CASSGGGGKGEKLFF	TGCGCCAGCAGCGGAGGCGGGGGTAAAGGCGAAAAACTGTTTTTT
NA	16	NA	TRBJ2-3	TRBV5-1	CASSLRQATSTDTQYF	TGCGCCAGCAGCTTGCGCCAGGCCACTAGCACAGATACGCAGTATTTT
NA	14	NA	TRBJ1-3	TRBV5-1	CASSLENAGNTIYF	TGCGCCAGCAGCTTGGAGAATGCGGGAAACACCATATATTTT
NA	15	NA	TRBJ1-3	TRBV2	CASKVGQGSGNTIYF	TGTGCCAGCAAAGTGGGACAAGGCTCTGGAAACACCATATATTTT
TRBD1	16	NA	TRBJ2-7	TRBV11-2	CASSLEGGTASYEQYF	TGTGCCAGCAGCTTAGAAGGTGGGACAGCATCCTACGAGCAGTACTTC
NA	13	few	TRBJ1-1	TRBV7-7	CASSLDFGTEAFF	TGTGCCAGCAGCTTAGATTTTGGTACTGAAGCTTTCTTT
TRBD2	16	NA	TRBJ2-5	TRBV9	CASSVVPSGGQETQYF	TGTGCCAGCAGCGTAGTGCCTAGCGGGGGGCAAGAGACCCAGTACTTC
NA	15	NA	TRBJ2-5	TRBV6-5	CASSKPGPGRETQYF	TGTGCCAGCAGCAAACCCGGACCTGGGAGGGAGACCCAGTACTTC
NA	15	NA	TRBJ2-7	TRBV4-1	CASSQDTVWSYEQYF	TGCGCCAGCAGCCAAGACACTGTCTGGTCCTACGAGCAGTACTTC
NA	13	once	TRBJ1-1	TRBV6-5	CASRPRSWREAFF	TGTGCCAGCAGGCCCAGGTCTTGGAGAGAAGCTTTCTTT
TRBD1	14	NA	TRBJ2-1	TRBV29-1	CSLYRTGIAHEQFF	TGCAGCCTCTACAGGACAGGGATCGCCCATGAGCAGTTCTTC
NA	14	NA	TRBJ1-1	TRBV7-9	CASSLEAGDTEAFF	TGTGCCAGCAGCTTAGAGGCCGGGGACACTGAAGCTTTCTTT
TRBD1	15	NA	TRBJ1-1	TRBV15	CATSRDGRGRPEAFF	TGTGCCACCAGCAGAGATGGGAGGGGGCGTCCTGAAGCTTTCTTT